This entry is about one T cell receptor (beta chain). Antigen unknown. This sample is part of a study of CD8+ T cells in alopecia areata. For the study at large: Each day, treated patients took oral tofacitinib twice, at 5 to 10 mg per dose.

Specified treatment: oral pan-JAK inhibitor, 5-10 mg twice daily. Findings and caveats of the study: Elevated clonality characterized lesional scalp relative to normal scalp, particularly in alopecia totalis/universalis. Tofacitinib did not eliminate many expanded lesional clones from scalp or blood. Scalp clonality and expanded CD8+ clones among the top 100 were significantly decreased by tofacitinib.

The CDR3 covers 14 residues. Germline CDR1 SQVTM, CDR2 ANQGSEA. Germline trimming cut 0 bases from V and 6 bases from J; bases unmatched to any gene: 3. Extracted RNA was reverse transcribed, and the resulting cDNA served as sequencing template. Generated by immunoSEQ multiplex PCR, the TCRdb table keeps only in-frame clones and is missing some. The table records 150,000 to 200,000 clones, roughly 60% of them present only once. The receptor was isolated from a human donor with alopecia areata. The chain recombines TRBV29-1 with TRBJ2-2; 8 bases line up with TRBD2. Sample: CD4+ T cells sorted from blood, taken at roughly week 49, from a patient treated with tofacitinib. In DNA form, the CDR3 reads TGCAGCGTTGAAGAGTTTAGCGGGGCCGGGGAGCTGTTTTTT. Its translation: CSVEEFSGAGELFF.